What follows are 9 T cell receptor beta chains derived from one specimen sequenced in a study of control samples from healthy donors and cancer patients. This table comes from immunoSEQ multiplex PCR, and its TCRdb copy is limited to in-frame clones, with some not included. The table has some 150,000 clones, about nine tenths seen once. The specimen was blood. The source is a man aged 25-45 years in good health.

The sample holds a few counts of this clone. This chain joins TRBV5-1 and TRBJ2-1, with 8 positions matching TRBD2. The CDR3 has 16 amino acids. Germline CDR1 SGHRS, CDR2 YFSETQ. V gave up 6 bases and J gave up 0 bases; unmatched junction bases: 8. For the CDR3, the DNA is TGCGCCAGCAAGTTTCAAGCGGGGGACTCCTACAATGAGCAGTTCTTC. Translation gives CASKFQAGDSYNEQFF.

The V and J genes are TRBV27 and TRBJ1-2, with TRBD1 identical over 8 bases. V was pared by 5 bases and J by 1 base, with 6 bases of the junction left unmatched. The CDR3 extends over 15 amino acids. Germline V gene data show CDR1 as MNHEY and CDR2 as SMNVEV (reference sequence). CDR3 amino acids: CASSVGQGDNYGYTF. The CDR3 coding sequence is TGTGCCAGCAGTGTTGGACAGGGAGATAACTATGGCTACACCTTC.

V is TRBV7-8 and J is TRBJ2-7, with TRBD2 matching 12 bases. CDR1 SGHVS and CDR2 FQNEAQ come from the germline V gene. The CDR3 contains 19 residues. Unmatched junction bases numbered 10, after V lost 0 bases and J lost 1 base. The CDR3 DNA reads as TGTGCCAGCAGCTTAGCGACGGGGCAACTAGCGGGGGGATCCTACGAGCAGTACTTC. It specifies CASSLATGQLAGGSYEQYF.

V is TRBV30 and J is TRBJ2-3; 10 bases are a match to TRBD2. The CDR3 has 14 amino acids. Trimming at V came to 2 bases and at J to 2 bases, leaving 1 base not matched to a gene. In germline, CDR1 is GTSNPN, CDR2 SVGIG (reference sequence). The CDR3 DNA reads as TGTGCCTGGAGTCTAGCGGGGGCCACAGATACGCAGTATTTT. It specifies CAWSLAGATDTQYF.

The count of this clone is one. CDR3 DNA: TGTGCCAGCAGCGTAGGTAGGACAGGTTCACGCTACACCTTC. Translating it yields CASSVGRTGSRYTF. The chain has TRBV9 and TRBJ1-2; TRBD1 matches at 7 bases. Germline lookup yields CDR1 SGDLS and CDR2 YYNGEE. The CDR3 extends over 14 amino acids. V was clipped by 0 bases and J by 9 bases; unmatched bases: 8.

V is TRBV14 and J is TRBJ2-3; 11 bases fit TRBD1. Unmatched junction bases numbered 15, after V lost 0 bases and J lost 4 bases. There are 20 residues in the CDR3. Germline V gene lookup returns CDR1 SGHDN and CDR2 FVKESK. For the CDR3, the DNA is TGTGCCAGCAGCCAAGATAATTACCCTTTCCGGGACAGGGGGGCAGATACGCAGTATTTT. Protein product: CASSQDNYPFRDRGADTQYF.

The V call is TRBV19, the J call TRBJ2-7, with TRBD1 as a possible D gene (5 bases). This CDR3 comprises 12 residues. V dropped 5 bases and J dropped 5 bases, with 10 bases sitting between them. Germline CDR1 and CDR2: LNHDA and SQIVND (reference sequence). The CDR3 DNA sequence: TGTGCCAGTAGTTCCCAGGGCGACGAGCAGTACTTC. The encoded protein is CASSSQGDEQYF.

The V gene is TRBV3-1 (or the pseudogene TRBV3-2), the J gene TRBJ2-3, with D tentatively TRBD1 (5 bases). Germline V lookup: CDR1 LGHDT, CDR2 YNNKEL (reference sequence). The CDR3 consists of 15 residues. Trimming left V 3 bases short and J 1 base short, with 11 bases between. This CDR3 reads CASSQTGHRTDTQYF. The CDR3, as DNA: TGTGCCAGCAGCCAGACTGGACACCGCACAGATACGCAGTATTTT.

The chain recombines TRBV5-4 with TRBJ1-2; tentative D call: TRBD1 (5 bases). CDR1 is SGHNT, CDR2 YYREEE, per germline (reference sequence). The CDR3 is 12 residues long. The V end lost 2 bases, the J end lost 4 bases, and 6 bases lay between the germline ends. The CDR3 DNA sequence: TGTGCCAGCAGCTTAGACAGCTATGGCTACACCTTC. It encodes CASSLDSYGYTF.